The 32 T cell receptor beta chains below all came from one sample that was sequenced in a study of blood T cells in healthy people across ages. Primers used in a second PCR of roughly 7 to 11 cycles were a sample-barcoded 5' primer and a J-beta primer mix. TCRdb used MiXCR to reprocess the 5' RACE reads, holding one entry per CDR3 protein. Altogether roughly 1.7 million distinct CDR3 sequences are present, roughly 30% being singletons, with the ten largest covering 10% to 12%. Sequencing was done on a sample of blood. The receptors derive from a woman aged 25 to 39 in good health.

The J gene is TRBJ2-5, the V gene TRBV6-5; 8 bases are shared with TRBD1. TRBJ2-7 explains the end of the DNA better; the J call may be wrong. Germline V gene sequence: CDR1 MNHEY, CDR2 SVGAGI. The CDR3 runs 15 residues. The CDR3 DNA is TGTGCCAGCTCCCCGAGAGGACAGGGTTCTGGCGAGCAGTACTTC. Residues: CASSPRGQGSGEQYF.

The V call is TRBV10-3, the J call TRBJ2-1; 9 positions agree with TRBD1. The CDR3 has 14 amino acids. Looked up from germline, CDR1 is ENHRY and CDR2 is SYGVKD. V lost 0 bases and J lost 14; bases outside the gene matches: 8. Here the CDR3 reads CAISESIAGQGKFF. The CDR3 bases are TGTGCCATCAGTGAGTCGATCGCGGGACAGGGAAAGTTCTTC.

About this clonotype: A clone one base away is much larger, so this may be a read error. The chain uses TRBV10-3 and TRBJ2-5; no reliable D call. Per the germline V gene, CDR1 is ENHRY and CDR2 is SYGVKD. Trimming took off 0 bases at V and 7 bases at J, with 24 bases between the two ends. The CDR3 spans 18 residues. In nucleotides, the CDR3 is TGTGCCATCAGTGAGTCGAACGTATTTAAGGACGGAGAAGGGACCCAGTACTTC. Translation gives CAISESNVFKDGEGTQYF.

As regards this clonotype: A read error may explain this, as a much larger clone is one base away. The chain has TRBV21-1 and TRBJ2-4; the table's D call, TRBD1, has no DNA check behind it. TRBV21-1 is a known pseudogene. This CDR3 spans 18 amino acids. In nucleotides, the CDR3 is TGTGCCAGCAGCAAAGAGACCACTCCCCGGTGGGCCAAAAACATTCAGTACTTC. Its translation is CASSKETTPRWAKNIQYF.

This chain's CDR3 is CATSNDRTSAKTQYF. As DNA, the CDR3 is TGTGCCACCAGCAATGACAGGACGTCAGCGAAGACCCAGTACTTC. This chain joins TRBV15 and TRBJ2-5, with TRBD1 as a possible D gene (6 bases). The CDR3 consists of 15 residues. From germline, CDR1 is LNHNV and CDR2 YYDKDF (reference sequence). V was shortened by 4 bases and J by 6 bases, with 18 bases between the two germline ends.

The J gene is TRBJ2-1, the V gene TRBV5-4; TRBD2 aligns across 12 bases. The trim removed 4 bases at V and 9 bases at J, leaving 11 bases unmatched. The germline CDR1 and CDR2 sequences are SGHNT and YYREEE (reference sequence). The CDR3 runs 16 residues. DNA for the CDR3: TGTGCCAGCAGCGTCCTAGCGGGGGGGCTTTTTGCTGAGCAGTTCTTC. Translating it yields CASSVLAGGLFAEQFF.

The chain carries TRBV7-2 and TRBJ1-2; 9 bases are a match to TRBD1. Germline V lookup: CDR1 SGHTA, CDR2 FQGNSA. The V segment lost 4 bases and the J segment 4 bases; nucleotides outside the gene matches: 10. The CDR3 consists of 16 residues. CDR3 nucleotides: TGTGCCAGCAGCTCCCTTCGGGACAGGGATATCTATGGCTACACCTTC. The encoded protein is CASSSLRDRDIYGYTF.

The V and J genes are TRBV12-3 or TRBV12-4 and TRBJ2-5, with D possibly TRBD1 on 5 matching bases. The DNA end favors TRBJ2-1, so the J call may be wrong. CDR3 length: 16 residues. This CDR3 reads CASIFGSYRNQETQFF. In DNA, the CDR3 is TGTGCCAGCATCTTCGGTTCATACAGGAACCAAGAGACCCAGTTCTTC.

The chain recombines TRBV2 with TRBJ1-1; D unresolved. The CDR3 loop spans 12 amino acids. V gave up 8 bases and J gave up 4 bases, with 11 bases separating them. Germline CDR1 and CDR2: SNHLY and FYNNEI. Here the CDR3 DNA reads TGTGCCAGCTACCGAGTGCCCACTGAAGCTTTCTTT. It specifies CASYRVPTEAFF. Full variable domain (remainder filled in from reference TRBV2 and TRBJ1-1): EPEVTQTPSHQVTQMGQEVILRCVPISNHLYFYWYRQILGQKVEFLVSFYNNEISEKSEIFDDQFSVERPDGSNFTLKIRSTKLEDSAMYFCASYRVPTEAFFGQGTRLTVV.

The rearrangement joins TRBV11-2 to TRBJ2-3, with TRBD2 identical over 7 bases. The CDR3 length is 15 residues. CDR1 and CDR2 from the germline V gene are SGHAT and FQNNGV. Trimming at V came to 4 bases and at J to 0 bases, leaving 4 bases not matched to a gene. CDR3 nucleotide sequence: TGTGCCAGCAGCTCCGTAGCGGGTAGCACAGATACGCAGTATTTT. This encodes CASSSVAGSTDTQYF. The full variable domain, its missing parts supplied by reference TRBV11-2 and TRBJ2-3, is EAGVAQSPRYKIIEKRQSVAFWCNPISGHATLYWYQQILGQGPKLLIQFQNNGVVDDSQLPKDRFSAERLKGVDSTLKIQPAKLEDSAVYLCASSSVAGSTDTQYFGPGTRLTVL.

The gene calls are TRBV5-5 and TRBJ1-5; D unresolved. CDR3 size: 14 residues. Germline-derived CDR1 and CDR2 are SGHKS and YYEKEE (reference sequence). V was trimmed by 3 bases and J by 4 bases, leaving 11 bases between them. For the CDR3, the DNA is TGTGCCAGCAGCTCCGAGGGTTATAATCAGCCCCAGCATTTT. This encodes CASSSEGYNQPQHF.

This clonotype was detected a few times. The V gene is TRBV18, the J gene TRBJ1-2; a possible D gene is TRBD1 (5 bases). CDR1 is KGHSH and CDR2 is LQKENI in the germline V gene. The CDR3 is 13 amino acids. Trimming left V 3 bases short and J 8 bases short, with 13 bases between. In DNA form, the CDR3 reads TGTGCCAGCTCACCGGGACGGCCAGGGGGCTACACCTTC. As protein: CASSPGRPGGYTF.

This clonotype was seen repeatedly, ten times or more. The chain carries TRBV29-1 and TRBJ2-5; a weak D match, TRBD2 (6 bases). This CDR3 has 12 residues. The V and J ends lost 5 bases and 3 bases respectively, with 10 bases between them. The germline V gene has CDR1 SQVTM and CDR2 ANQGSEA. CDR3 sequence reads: CSVMGLEETQYF. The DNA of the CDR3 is TGCAGCGTTATGGGACTCGAAGAGACCCAGTACTTC.

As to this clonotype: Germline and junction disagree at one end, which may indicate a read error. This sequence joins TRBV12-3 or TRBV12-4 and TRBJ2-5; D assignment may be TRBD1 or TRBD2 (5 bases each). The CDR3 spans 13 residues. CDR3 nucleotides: TGTGCCAGCAGCTTGGAGAGAGGGGAGACCCAGTGCTTC. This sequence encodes CASSLERGETQCF.

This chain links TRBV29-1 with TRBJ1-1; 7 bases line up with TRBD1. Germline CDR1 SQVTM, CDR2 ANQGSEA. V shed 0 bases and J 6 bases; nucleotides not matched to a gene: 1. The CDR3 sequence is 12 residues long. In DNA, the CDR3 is TGCAGCGTTGAAGACGGGACAGCTGAAGCTTTCTTT. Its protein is CSVEDGTAEAFF. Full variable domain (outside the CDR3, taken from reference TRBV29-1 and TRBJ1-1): SAVISQKPSRDICQRGTSLTIQCQVDSQVTMMFWYRQQPGQSLTLIATANQGSEATYESGFVIDKFPISRPNLTFSTLTVSNMSPEDSSIYLCSVEDGTAEAFFGQGTRLTVV.

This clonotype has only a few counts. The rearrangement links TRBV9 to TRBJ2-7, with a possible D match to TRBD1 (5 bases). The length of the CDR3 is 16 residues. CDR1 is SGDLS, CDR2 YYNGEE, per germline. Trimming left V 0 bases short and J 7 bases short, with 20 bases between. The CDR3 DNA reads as TGTGCCAGCAGCGTAGAGTCCCAGGGTGGAGTGAGAGAGCAGTACTTC. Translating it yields CASSVESQGGVREQYF.

CDR3 nucleotide sequence: TGTGCCAGCAGTTTCGGCGATGAGACAGGGTTCTACGAGCAGTACTTC. Its translation is CASSFGDETGFYEQYF. The chain is built from TRBV28 and TRBJ2-7, with 7 bases fitting TRBD1. Germline assignment: CDR1 MDHEN and CDR2 SYDVKM. V lost 3 bases to trimming and J lost 3 bases; unmatched junction nucleotides: 11. This CDR3 has 16 residues.

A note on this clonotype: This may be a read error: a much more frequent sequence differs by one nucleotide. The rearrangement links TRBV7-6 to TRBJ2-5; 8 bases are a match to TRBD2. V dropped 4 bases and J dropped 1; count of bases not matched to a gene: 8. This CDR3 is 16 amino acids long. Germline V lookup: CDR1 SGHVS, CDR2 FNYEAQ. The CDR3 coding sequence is TGTGCCAGCAGCTCCTTACTAGCGGATTCCCAAGAGACCCAGTACTTC. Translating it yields CASSSLLADSQETQYF.

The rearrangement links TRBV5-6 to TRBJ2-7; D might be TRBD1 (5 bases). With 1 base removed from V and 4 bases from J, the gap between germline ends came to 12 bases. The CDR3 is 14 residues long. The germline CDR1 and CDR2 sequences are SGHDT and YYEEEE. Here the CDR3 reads CASSLRTFGYEQYF. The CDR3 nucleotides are TGTGCCAGCAGCTTGAGGACATTTGGTTACGAGCAGTACTTC.

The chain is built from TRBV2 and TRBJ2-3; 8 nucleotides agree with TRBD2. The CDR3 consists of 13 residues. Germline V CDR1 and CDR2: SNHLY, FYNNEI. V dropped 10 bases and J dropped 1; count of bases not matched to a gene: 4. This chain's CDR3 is CATGTRGTDTQYF. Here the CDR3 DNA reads TGTGCCACCGGGACTAGGGGCACAGATACGCAGTATTTT. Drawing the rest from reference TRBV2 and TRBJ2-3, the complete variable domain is EPEVTQTPSHQVTQMGQEVILRCVPISNHLYFYWYRQILGQKVEFLVSFYNNEISEKSEIFDDQFSVERPDGSNFTLKIRSTKLEDSAMYFCATGTRGTDTQYFGPGTRLTVL.

CDR3 in DNA: TGTGCCAGCAGCTTAGTGCACCTCTCCTACGAGCAGTACTTC. Its protein product is CASSLVHLSYEQYF. This chain links TRBV7-2 with TRBJ2-7; no clear D gene. The V end was cut by 1 base, the J end by 0 bases, with 7 bases between. CDR1 is SGHTA and CDR2 is FQGNSA in the germline V gene. The CDR3 loop spans 14 amino acids.

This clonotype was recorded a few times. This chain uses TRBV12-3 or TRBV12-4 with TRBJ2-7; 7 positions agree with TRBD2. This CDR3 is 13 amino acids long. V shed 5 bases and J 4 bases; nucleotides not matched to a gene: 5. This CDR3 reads CASSRDYLYEQYF. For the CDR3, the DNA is TGTGCCAGCAGTCGGGACTACCTATACGAGCAGTACTTC.

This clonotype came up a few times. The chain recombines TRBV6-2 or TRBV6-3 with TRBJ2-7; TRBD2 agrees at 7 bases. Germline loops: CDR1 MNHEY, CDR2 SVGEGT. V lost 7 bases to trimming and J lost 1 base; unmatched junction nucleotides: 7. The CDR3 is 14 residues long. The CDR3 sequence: CASNVGGESYEQYF. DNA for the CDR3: TGTGCCAGCAACGTTGGGGGGGAGTCCTACGAGCAGTACTTC.

As DNA, the CDR3 is TGCAGCTCCGGGGGGGAGGGGGAGCAGTACTTC. Protein sequence: CSSGGEGEQYF. V is TRBV29-1 and J is TRBJ2-7, with 8 positions matching TRBD2. Germline CDR1 SQVTM, CDR2 ANQGSEA. The junction had 7 bases not matched to a gene; V was cut back by 8 bases and J by 7 bases. This CDR3 is built from 11 residues.

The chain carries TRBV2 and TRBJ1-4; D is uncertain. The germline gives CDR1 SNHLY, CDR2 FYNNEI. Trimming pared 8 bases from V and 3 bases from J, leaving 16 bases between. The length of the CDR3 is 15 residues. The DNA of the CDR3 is TGTGCCAGCCGATCCACACAGTCGCCTAATGAAAAACTGTTTTTT. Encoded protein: CASRSTQSPNEKLFF.

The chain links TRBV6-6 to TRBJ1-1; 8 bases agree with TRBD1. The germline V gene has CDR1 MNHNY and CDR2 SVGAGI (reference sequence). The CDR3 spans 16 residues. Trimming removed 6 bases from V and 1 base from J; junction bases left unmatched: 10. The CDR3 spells CASRKGQGAWNTEAFF. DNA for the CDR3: TGTGCCAGCAGGAAGGGGCAGGGGGCCTGGAACACTGAAGCTTTCTTT.

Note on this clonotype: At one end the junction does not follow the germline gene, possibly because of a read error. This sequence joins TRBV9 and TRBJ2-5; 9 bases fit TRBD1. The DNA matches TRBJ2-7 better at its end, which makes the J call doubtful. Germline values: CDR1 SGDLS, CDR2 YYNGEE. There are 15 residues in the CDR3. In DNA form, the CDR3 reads TGTGCCTGCAGCGTAGGAGGACAGGGGCCCTACGAGCAGTACTTC. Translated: CACSVGGQGPYEQYF.

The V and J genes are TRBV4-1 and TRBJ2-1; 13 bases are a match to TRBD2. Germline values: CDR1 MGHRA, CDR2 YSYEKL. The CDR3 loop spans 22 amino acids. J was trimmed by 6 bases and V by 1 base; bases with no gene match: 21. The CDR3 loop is CASSQGAPAGTSGAAGFNEQFF. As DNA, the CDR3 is TGCGCCAGCAGCCAAGGTGCCCCTGCCGGGACTAGCGGGGCGGCGGGTTTCAATGAGCAGTTCTTC.

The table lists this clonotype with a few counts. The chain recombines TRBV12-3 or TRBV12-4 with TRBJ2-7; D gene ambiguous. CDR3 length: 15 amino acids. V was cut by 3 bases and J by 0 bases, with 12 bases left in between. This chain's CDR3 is CASSFSRGASYEQYF. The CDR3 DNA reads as TGTGCCAGCAGTTTTTCCCGTGGAGCCTCCTACGAGCAGTACTTC.

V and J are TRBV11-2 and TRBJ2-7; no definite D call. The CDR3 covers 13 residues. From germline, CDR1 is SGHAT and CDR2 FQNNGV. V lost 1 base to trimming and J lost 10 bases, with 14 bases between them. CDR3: CASSLGRREFQYF. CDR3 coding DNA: TGTGCCAGCAGCTTAGGAAGAAGGGAATTTCAGTACTTC. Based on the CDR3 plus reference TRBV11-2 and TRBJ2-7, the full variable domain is EAGVAQSPRYKIIEKRQSVAFWCNPISGHATLYWYQQILGQGPKLLIQFQNNGVVDDSQLPKDRFSAERLKGVDSTLKIQPAKLEDSAVYLCASSLGRREFQYFGPGTRLTVT.

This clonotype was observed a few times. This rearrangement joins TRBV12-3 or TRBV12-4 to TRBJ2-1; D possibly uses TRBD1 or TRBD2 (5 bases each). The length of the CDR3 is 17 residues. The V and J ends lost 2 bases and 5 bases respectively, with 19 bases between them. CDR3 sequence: CASSLPKPGRPDNEQFF. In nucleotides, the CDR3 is TGTGCCAGCAGTTTACCAAAACCGGGACGCCCGGACAATGAGCAGTTCTTC.

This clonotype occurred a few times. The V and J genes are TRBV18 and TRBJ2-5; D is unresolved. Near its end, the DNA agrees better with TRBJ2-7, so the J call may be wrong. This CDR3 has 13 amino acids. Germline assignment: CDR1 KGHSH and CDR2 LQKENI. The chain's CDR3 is CASSPGPEYEQYF. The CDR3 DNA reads TGTGCCAGCTCACCTGGACCCGAGTACGAGCAGTACTTC.